The 26 T cell receptor beta chains presented below share a single source sample, sequenced in a study of OX40 agonist ivuxolimab in advanced cancers. Some clones are missing from TCRdb's copy, which holds only in-frame ones; the method was immunoSEQ multiplex PCR. The sample holds 95,000 to 100,000 clones; 70% to 85% are singletons and the top ten take about 5.8%. The source material was CD4+ or CD8+ T cells sorted from blood, sampled in a trial of the OX40 agonist ivuxolimab. The receptors were gathered from an adult with an advanced solid tumor such as melanoma, head and neck, liver or kidney cancer.

Many counts were recorded for this clone. The J gene is TRBJ2-1, the V gene TRBV7-9, with D uncertain. CDR1 is SEHNR, CDR2 FQNEAQ, per germline (reference sequence). The CDR3 covers 12 residues. V lost 2 bases, J lost 5 bases, and 4 bases lay in between. CDR3 in DNA: TGTGCCAGCAGCTTAAGTCACAATGAGCAGTTCTTC. Translated: CASSLSHNEQFF.

The chain is built from TRBV10-3 and TRBJ1-4, with 9 bases matching TRBD1. V lost 6 bases and J lost 6; bases outside the gene matches: 5. The CDR3 extends over 14 amino acids. CDR1 is ENHRY, CDR2 SYGVKD, per germline. The chain's CDR3 is CAISPRDRDEKLFF. CDR3 coding DNA: TGTGCCATCAGCCCTCGGGACAGGGATGAAAAACTGTTTTTT.

This chain joins TRBV5-6 and TRBJ1-2; maybe TRBD1 (6 bases). V was cut by 2 bases and J by 5 bases, with 7 bases left in between. This CDR3 has 12 residues. Germline V lookup: CDR1 SGHDT, CDR2 YYEEEE. The DNA of the CDR3 is TGTGCCAGCAGCTTAGGGGGATATGGCTACACCTTC. Translation: CASSLGGYGYTF.

The rearrangement links TRBV4-1 to TRBJ2-2, with 8 bases aligning to TRBD1. V lost 4 bases, J lost 4 bases, and 11 bases stayed unmatched. This CDR3 comprises 17 residues. The germline V gene has CDR1 MGHRA and CDR2 YSYEKL. DNA for the CDR3: TGCGCCAGCAGCCCTACAACAGGGGGTGTATCCACCGGGGAGCTGTTTTTT. Translated, it gives CASSPTTGGVSTGELFF.

The chain combines TRBV5-1 with TRBJ2-2; TRBD1 matches at 7 bases. With V trimmed by 4 bases and J by 4 bases, 16 bases remained unmatched. The germline CDR1 and CDR2 sequences are SGHRS and YFSETQ. There are 18 residues in the CDR3. CDR3 coding DNA: TGCGCCAGCAGCCCCCTGACAGGGTTGGAACTGGCCACCGGGGAGCTGTTTTTT. Protein sequence: CASSPLTGLELATGELFF.

In nucleotides, the CDR3 is TGTGCCAGCAGTTATGGGACTAGCGGTAACACCGGGGAGCTGTTTTTT. Amino acids: CASSYGTSGNTGELFF. The J gene is TRBJ2-2, the V gene TRBV6-5, with TRBD2 matching over 11 bases. In germline, CDR1 is MNHEY, CDR2 SVGAGI. Losses at the gene ends were 3 bases for V and 2 bases for J; bases not matched to a gene: 2. This CDR3 has 16 residues.

V and J are TRBV5-1 and TRBJ1-2; 7 bases agree with TRBD1. V lost 1 base to trimming and J lost 4 bases; unmatched junction nucleotides: 4. Germline CDR1 reads SGHRS; CDR2 reads YFSETQ. This CDR3 spans 14 amino acids. CDR3 protein: CASSLYGDSYGYTF. The CDR3 bases are TGCGCCAGCAGCTTGTATGGGGACAGCTATGGCTACACCTTC.

The genes are TRBV7-9 and TRBJ2-1; the match to TRBD2 covers 9 bases. The junction had 4 bases not matched to a gene; V was cut back by 3 bases and J by 7 bases. The germline V gene has CDR1 SEHNR and CDR2 FQNEAQ (reference sequence). The CDR3 length is 14 residues. The CDR3 protein is CASSFETSGNEQFF. The CDR3 region has the DNA TGTGCCAGCAGCTTCGAGACTAGCGGTAATGAGCAGTTCTTC.

In its sample, this clone was seen a few times. Distinct nucleotide sequences in the sample also encode this CDR3. The V gene is TRBV19, the J gene TRBJ2-7; D ambiguous. Germline lookup yields CDR1 LNHDA and CDR2 SQIVND (reference sequence). V dropped 2 bases and J dropped 2 bases, with 7 bases sitting between them. CDR3 size: 13 residues. In nucleotides, the CDR3 is TGTGCCAGTAGTATACGCGGAACCTACGAGCAGTACTTC. Translation gives CASSIRGTYEQYF.

The chain carries TRBV5-4 and TRBJ2-1, with 9 bases fitting TRBD2. J lost 9 bases, V lost 0 bases, and 10 bases had no gene match. Germline assignment: CDR1 SGHNT and CDR2 YYREEE (reference sequence). This CDR3 has 16 residues. CDR3 bases: TGTGCCAGCAGCTTGGGGCGGGAGGGCCGAGGTAGTGAGCAGTTCTTC. It specifies CASSLGREGRGSEQFF.

The chain links TRBV5-1 to TRBJ2-7; 14 nucleotides match TRBD2. The germline gives CDR1 SGHRS, CDR2 YFSETQ. V dropped 2 bases and J dropped 6; count of bases not matched to a gene: 1. The CDR3 consists of 14 residues. In nucleotides, the CDR3 is TGCGCCAGCAGCTTCGGACTAGCGGGAGGCGAGCAGTACTTC. This sequence encodes CASSFGLAGGEQYF.

This chain uses TRBV18 with TRBJ1-1; 7 bases are a match to TRBD1. Germline V gene lookup returns CDR1 KGHSH and CDR2 LQKENI. The CDR3 runs to 14 residues. V trimming: 3 bases; J trimming: 1 base; junction bases outside the gene matches: 2. The CDR3 coding sequence is TGTGCCAGCTCACCGGACAGGAAGAACACTGAAGCTTTCTTT. Translation: CASSPDRKNTEAFF. The full variable domain, rest sourced from reference TRBV18 and TRBJ1-1, is NAGVMQNPRHLVRRRGQEARLRCSPMKGHSHVYWYRQLPEEGLKFMVYLQKENIIDESGMPKERFSAEFPKEGPSILRIQQVVRGDSAAYFCASSPDRKNTEAFFGQGTRLTVV.

This clone occurred a few times. The CDR3 region has the DNA TGCGCCAGCAGCTCACAGGGTTCGGATACGCAGTATTTT. Its protein product is CASSSQGSDTQYF. J is TRBJ2-3 and V is TRBV5-1, with TRBD1 as a possible D gene (6 bases). Trimming took off 3 bases at V and 6 bases at J, with 11 bases between the two ends. Germline V CDR1 and CDR2: SGHRS, YFSETQ. The CDR3 totals 13 residues.

The J gene is TRBJ2-2, the V gene TRBV7-2; the D is unclear. There are 13 residues in the CDR3. V lost 1 base, J lost 6 bases, and 6 bases lay in between. CDR1 SGHTA and CDR2 FQGNSA come from the germline V gene. CDR3 protein: CASSLGTPGELFF. The DNA of the CDR3 is TGTGCCAGCAGCTTAGGTACGCCCGGGGAGCTGTTTTTT.

This clone has only a few counts. The chain uses TRBV9 and TRBJ1-2; tentative D call: TRBD1 (6 bases). The V gene's germline CDR1 is SGDLS and CDR2 YYNGEE. CDR3 length: 14 residues. V lost 3 bases and J 4 bases, leaving 13 bases between the germline ends. The CDR3 DNA is TGTGCCAGCAGCGAGCTGGGGGCTGGCTATGGCTACACCTTC. Translating it yields CASSELGAGYGYTF.

The chain employs TRBV7-9 and TRBJ2-3; D remains ambiguous. Germline CDR1 and CDR2: SEHNR and FQNEAQ (reference sequence). V lost 4 bases to trimming and J lost 0 bases, with 8 bases between them. The CDR3 runs to 14 residues. DNA for the CDR3: TGTGCCAGCAGCTCCGATTCTAGCACAGATACGCAGTATTTT. Residues: CASSSDSSTDTQYF.

The chain uses TRBV5-1 and TRBJ2-3, with D perhaps matching TRBD2 (6 bases). The CDR3 length is 14 residues. CDR1 is SGHRS, CDR2 YFSETQ, per germline. Trimming shortened V by 0 bases and J by 5 bases, and 10 bases separated the two germline ends. The CDR3 reads CASSLAGDGDTQYF. CDR3 in DNA: TGCGCCAGCAGCTTGGCGGGAGACGGAGATACGCAGTATTTT.

This sequence joins TRBV5-1 and TRBJ2-5; the D gene is possibly TRBD2 (5 bases). This CDR3 region has 18 residues. Trimming removed 0 bases from V and 0 bases from J, with 18 bases in between. Germline values: CDR1 SGHRS, CDR2 YFSETQ. The CDR3 loop reads CASSLGVYRGAYQETQYF. The DNA for the CDR3 is TGCGCCAGCAGCTTGGGTGTGTATCGGGGAGCCTACCAAGAGACCCAGTACTTC.

V gene TRBV7-2 combines with J gene TRBJ2-4, with TRBD2 matching 7 bases. J gave up 11 bases and V 2 bases, and 9 bases lay outside the gene matches. This CDR3 contains 14 residues. CDR1 is SGHTA and CDR2 is FQGNSA in the germline V gene. The CDR3 nucleotides read TGTGCCAGCAGCTTAACCCCGACTAGCCCCTTTCAGTACTTC. Encoded protein: CASSLTPTSPFQYF.

This rearrangement joins TRBV5-6 to TRBJ1-2; 9 nucleotides line up with TRBD1. The CDR3 consists of 15 residues. Germline-derived CDR1 and CDR2 are SGHDT and YYEEEE. Trimming at V came to 1 base and at J to 0 bases, leaving 1 base not matched to a gene. CDR3 loop: CASSLWDRANYGYTF. The CDR3 DNA reads as TGTGCCAGCAGCTTGTGGGACAGGGCTAACTATGGCTACACCTTC.

This chain connects TRBV7-9 to TRBJ2-1, with 11 nucleotides matching TRBD2. Germline-derived CDR1 and CDR2 are SEHNR and FQNEAQ (reference sequence). This CDR3 is built from 16 residues. With 5 bases clipped from V and 3 bases from J, the junction kept 6 bases outside the gene matches. The CDR3 coding sequence is TGTGCCAGCAGCAAACTAGCGGGGGCCTACTACAATGAGCAGTTCTTC. Protein sequence: CASSKLAGAYYNEQFF.

The V and J genes are TRBV19 and TRBJ2-7; D is ambiguous. The germline gives CDR1 LNHDA, CDR2 SQIVND (reference sequence). With 3 bases removed from V and 3 bases from J, the gap between germline ends came to 15 bases. This CDR3 has 15 amino acids. This chain's CDR3 is CASSITTAGNYEQYF. Here the CDR3 DNA reads TGTGCCAGTAGTATTACGACGGCAGGCAACTACGAGCAGTACTTC.

The genes are TRBV6-5 and TRBJ1-1, with D possibly being TRBD1 (5 bases). Germline values: CDR1 MNHEY, CDR2 SVGAGI. Trimming took 2 bases from V and 0 from J, leaving 10 bases between them. The length of the CDR3 is 15 residues. CDR3 residues: CASSYRGTMNTEAFF. The CDR3 DNA follows: TGTGCCAGCAGTTACCGGGGCACTATGAACACTGAAGCTTTCTTT.

The chain employs TRBV9 and TRBJ2-7, with 7 nucleotides matching TRBD2. J was trimmed by 3 bases and V by 0 bases; bases with no gene match: 3. CDR3 size: 14 residues. Germline lookup yields CDR1 SGDLS and CDR2 YYNGEE. CDR3 sequence reads: CASSVGGDYYEQYF. In DNA form, the CDR3 reads TGTGCCAGCAGCGTAGGGGGGGACTACTACGAGCAGTACTTC.

The V call is TRBV19, the J call TRBJ2-2; TRBD2 agrees at 8 bases. From germline, CDR1 is LNHDA and CDR2 SQIVND (reference sequence). The ends lost 7 bases at V and 6 bases at J; junction bases unmatched: 13. The CDR3 has 16 residues. CDR3 DNA sequence: TGTGCCAGTATCCCGGGAGGGCCGGGTGAGGCCGGGGAGCTGTTTTTT. Translated, it gives CASIPGGPGEAGELFF.

The chain joins TRBV5-6 to TRBJ2-5, with 10 positions matching TRBD2. Germline V lookup: CDR1 SGHDT, CDR2 YYEEEE. The CDR3 contains 16 residues. Germline trimming cut 1 base from V and 1 base from J; bases unmatched to any gene: 4. CDR3 residues: CASSLWLAGAQETQYF. CDR3 nucleotides: TGTGCCAGCAGCTTGTGGCTAGCGGGGGCCCAAGAGACCCAGTACTTC.